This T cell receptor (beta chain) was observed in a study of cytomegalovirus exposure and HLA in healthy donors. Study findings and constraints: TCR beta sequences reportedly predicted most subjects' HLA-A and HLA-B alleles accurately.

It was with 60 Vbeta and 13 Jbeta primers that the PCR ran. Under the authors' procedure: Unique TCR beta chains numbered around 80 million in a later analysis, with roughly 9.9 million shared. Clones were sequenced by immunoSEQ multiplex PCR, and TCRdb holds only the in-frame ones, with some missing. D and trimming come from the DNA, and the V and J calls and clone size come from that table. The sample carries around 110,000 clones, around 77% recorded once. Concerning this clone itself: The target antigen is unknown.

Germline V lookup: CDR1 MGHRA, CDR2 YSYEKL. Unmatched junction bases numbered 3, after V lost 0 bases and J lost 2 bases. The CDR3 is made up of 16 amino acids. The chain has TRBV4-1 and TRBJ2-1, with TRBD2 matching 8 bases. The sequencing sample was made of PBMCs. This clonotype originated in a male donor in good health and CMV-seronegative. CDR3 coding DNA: TGCGCCAGCAGCCAAGAGTCCGGGAGGGCCTACAATGAGCAGTTCTTC. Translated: CASSQESGRAYNEQFF.